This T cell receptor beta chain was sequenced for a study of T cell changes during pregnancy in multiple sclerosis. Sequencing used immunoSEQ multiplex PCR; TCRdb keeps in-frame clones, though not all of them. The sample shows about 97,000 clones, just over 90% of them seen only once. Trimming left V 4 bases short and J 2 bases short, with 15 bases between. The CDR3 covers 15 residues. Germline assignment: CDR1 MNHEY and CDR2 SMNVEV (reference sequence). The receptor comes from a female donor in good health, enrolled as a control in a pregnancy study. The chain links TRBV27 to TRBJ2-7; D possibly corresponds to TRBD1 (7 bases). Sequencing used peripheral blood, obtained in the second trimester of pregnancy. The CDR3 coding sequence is TGTGCCAGCAGTTCTGGGGCAGGGGGGCCCTACGAGCAGTACTTC. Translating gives CASSSGAGGPYEQYF.